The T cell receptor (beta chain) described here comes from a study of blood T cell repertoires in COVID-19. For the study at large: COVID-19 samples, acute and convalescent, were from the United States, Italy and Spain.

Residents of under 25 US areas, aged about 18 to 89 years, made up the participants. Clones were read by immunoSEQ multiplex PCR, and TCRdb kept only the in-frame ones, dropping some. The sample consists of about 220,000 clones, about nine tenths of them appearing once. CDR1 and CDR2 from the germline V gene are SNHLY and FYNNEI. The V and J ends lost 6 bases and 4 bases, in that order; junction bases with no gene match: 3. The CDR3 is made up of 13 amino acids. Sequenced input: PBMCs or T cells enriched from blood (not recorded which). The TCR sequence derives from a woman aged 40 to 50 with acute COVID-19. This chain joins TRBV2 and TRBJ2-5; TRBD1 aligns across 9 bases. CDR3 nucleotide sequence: TGTGCCAGCAGCAAGACAGGGGGAGAGACCCAGTACTTC. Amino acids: CASSKTGGETQYF.